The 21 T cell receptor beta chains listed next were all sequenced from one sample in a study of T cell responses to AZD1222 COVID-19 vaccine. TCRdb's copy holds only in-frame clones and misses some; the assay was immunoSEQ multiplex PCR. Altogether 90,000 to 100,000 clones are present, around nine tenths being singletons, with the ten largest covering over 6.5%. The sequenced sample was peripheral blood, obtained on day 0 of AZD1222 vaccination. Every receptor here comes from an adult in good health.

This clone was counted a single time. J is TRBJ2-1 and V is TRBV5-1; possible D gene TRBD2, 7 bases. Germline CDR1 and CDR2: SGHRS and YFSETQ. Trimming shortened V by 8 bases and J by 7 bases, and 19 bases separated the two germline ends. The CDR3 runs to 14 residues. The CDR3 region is CASSPGGQANEQFF. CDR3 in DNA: TGCGCCAGTTCCCCGGGGGGCCAAGCGAATGAGCAGTTCTTC.

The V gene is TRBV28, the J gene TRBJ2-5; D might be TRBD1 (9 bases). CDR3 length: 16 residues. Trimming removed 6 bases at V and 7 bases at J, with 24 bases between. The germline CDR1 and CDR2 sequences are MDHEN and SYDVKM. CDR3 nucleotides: TGTGCCAGCAGGAATGGCGGTAGCGGGACAGGGTGGACCCAGTACTTC. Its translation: CASRNGGSGTGWTQYF.

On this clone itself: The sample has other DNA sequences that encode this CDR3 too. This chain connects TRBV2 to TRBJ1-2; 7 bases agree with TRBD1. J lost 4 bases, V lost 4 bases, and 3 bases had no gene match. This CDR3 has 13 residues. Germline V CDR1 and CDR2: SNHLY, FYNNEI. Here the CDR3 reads CASSAGTAYGYTF. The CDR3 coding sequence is TGTGCCAGCAGTGCGGGGACAGCCTATGGCTACACCTTC.

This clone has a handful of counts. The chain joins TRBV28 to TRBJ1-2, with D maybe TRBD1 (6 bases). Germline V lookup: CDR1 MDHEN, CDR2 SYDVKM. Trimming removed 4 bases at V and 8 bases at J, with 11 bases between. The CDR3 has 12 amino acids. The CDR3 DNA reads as TGTGCCAGCAGTTACAGGGCTTGGGGCTACACCTTC. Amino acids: CASSYRAWGYTF.

The CDR3 protein is CASSLGAGNPHQPQHF. CDR3 DNA sequence: TGTGCCAGCAGCTTAGGGGCAGGTAATCCGCATCAGCCCCAGCATTTT. The V and J genes are TRBV7-2 and TRBJ1-5; no firm D call. The CDR3 covers 16 residues. V dropped 1 base and J dropped 5 bases, with 15 bases sitting between them. Per germline, CDR1 SGHTA and CDR2 FQGNSA.

CDR3 sequence: CASSGAEQLQYF. The CDR3 nucleotides read TGTGCCAGTAGTGGAGCCGAACAACTACAGTACTTC. This sequence joins TRBV19 and TRBJ2-7; D not resolved. The V and J ends lost 5 bases and 10 bases respectively, with 15 bases between them. The length of the CDR3 is 12 residues. Germline CDR1 LNHDA, CDR2 SQIVND (reference sequence).

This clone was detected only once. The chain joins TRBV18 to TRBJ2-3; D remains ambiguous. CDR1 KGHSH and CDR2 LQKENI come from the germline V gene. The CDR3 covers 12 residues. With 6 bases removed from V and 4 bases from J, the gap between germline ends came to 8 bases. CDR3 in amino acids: CASSPSPDTQYF. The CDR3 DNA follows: TGTGCCAGCTCGCCGAGTCCAGATACGCAGTATTTT. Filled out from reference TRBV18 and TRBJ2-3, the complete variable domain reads NAGVMQNPRHLVRRRGQEARLRCSPMKGHSHVYWYRQLPEEGLKFMVYLQKENIIDESGMPKERFSAEFPKEGPSILRIQQVVRGDSAAYFCASSPSPDTQYFGPGTRLTVL.

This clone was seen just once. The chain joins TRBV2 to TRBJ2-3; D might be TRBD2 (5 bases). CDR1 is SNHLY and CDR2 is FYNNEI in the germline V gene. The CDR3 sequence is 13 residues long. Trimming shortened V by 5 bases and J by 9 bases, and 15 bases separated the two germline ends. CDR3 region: CASSPEALATQYF. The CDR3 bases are TGTGCCAGCAGTCCCGAAGCCCTAGCCACGCAGTATTTT.

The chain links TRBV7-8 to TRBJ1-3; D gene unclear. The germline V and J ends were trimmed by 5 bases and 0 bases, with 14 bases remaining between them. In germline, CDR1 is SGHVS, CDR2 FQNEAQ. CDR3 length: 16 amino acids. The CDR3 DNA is TGTGCCAGCAGCCCTTGGACGGTTAGCTCTGGAAACACCATATATTTT. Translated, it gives CASSPWTVSSGNTIYF.

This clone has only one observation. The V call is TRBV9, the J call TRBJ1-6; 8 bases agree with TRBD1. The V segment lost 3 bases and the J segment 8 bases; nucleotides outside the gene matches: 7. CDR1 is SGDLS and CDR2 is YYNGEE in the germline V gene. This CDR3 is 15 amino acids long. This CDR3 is CASSGTGIGDSPLHF. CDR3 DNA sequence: TGTGCCAGCAGCGGGACAGGGATCGGCGATTCACCCCTCCACTTT.

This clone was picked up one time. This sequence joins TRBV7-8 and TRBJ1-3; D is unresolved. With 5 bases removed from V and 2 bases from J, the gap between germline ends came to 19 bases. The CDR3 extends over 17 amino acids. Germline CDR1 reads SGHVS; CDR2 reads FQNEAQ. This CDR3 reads CASSLRTALGAGNTIYF. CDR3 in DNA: TGTGCCAGCAGCCTTCGGACGGCCCTTGGCGCTGGAAACACCATATATTTT.

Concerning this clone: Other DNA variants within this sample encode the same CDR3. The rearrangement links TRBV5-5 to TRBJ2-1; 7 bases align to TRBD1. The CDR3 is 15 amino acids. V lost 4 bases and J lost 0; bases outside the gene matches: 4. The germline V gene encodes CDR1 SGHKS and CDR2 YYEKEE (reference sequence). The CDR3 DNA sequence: TGTGCCAGCAGCCTGGGACAGAGCTCCTACAATGAGCAGTTCTTC. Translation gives CASSLGQSSYNEQFF.

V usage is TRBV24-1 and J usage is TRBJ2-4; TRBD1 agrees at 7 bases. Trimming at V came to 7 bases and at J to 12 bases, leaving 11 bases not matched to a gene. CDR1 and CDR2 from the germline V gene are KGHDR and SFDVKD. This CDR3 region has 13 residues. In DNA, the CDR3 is TGTGCCACCAGCTCCGGGACAGTCGCCCCTCAGTACTTC. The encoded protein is CATSSGTVAPQYF.

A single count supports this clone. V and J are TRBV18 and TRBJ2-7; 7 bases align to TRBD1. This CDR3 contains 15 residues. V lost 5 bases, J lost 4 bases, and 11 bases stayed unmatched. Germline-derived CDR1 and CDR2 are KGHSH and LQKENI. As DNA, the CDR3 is TGTGCCAGCTCATCCACCGACAGGGTTGGGTACGAGCAGTACTTC. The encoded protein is CASSSTDRVGYEQYF.

The CDR3 loop reads CATSGTGINQPQHF. CDR3 nucleotides: TGTGCCACCAGTGGGACAGGGATAAATCAGCCCCAGCATTTT. This chain uses TRBV24-1 with TRBJ1-5; 8 positions match TRBD1. CDR1 is KGHDR, CDR2 SFDVKD, per germline. V lost 5 bases and J lost 4; bases outside the gene matches: 3. CDR3 size: 14 residues.

CDR3 bases: TGTGCCAGCAGCAAAGGGGCAGGGGGCGAAACTGAAGCTTTCTTT. Translation: CASSKGAGGETEAFF. The chain uses TRBV5-4 and TRBJ1-1, with 8 nucleotides matching TRBD1. This CDR3 region has 15 residues. The junction had 10 bases not matched to a gene; V was cut back by 4 bases and J by 5 bases. Germline V gene lookup returns CDR1 SGHNT and CDR2 YYREEE (reference sequence).

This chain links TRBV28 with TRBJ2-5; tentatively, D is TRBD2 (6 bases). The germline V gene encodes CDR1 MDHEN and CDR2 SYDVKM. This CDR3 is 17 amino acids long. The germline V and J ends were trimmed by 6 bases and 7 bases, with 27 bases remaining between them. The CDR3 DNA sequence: TGTGCCAGCAGGGACGGAGGGCCGGAGAGCGCCCCGGGGACCCAGTACTTC. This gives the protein CASRDGGPESAPGTQYF.

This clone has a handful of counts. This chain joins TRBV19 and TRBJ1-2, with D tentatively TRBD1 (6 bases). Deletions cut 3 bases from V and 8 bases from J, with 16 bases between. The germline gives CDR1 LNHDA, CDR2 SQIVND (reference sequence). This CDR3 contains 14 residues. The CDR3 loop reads CASSIGVGQMGYTF. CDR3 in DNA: TGTGCCAGTAGTATCGGTGTAGGACAGATGGGCTACACCTTC.

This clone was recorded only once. CDR3 protein: CASSPDTLTLHYGYTF. Here the CDR3 DNA reads TGCGCCAGCAGCCCCGACACTCTGACGTTACACTATGGCTACACCTTC. V and J are TRBV10-1 and TRBJ1-2; the D is unclear. The V end was cut by 6 bases, the J end by 3 bases, with 20 bases between. This CDR3 has 16 amino acids. In germline, CDR1 is WNHNN, CDR2 SYGVQD (reference sequence).

CDR3 amino acids: CASSLSGSGSDTQYF. CDR3 coding DNA: TGTGCCAGCAGCTTAAGCGGGAGTGGGTCAGATACGCAGTATTTT. The chain is built from TRBV5-4 and TRBJ2-3; 8 nucleotides match TRBD2. The germline CDR1 and CDR2 sequences are SGHNT and YYREEE (reference sequence). CDR3 length: 15 residues. Trimming took 2 bases from V and 4 from J; bases not matched to a gene: 6.

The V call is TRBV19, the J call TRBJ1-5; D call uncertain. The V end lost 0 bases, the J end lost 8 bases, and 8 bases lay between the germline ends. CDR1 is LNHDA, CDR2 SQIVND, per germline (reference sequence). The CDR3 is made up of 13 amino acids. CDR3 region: CASSIDPGKPQHF. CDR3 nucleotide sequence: TGTGCCAGTAGTATAGACCCCGGGAAGCCCCAGCATTTT. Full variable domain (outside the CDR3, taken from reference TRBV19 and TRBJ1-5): DGGITQSPKYLFRKEGQNVTLSCEQNLNHDAMYWYRQDPGQGLRLIYYSQIVNDFQKGDIAEGYSVSREKKESFPLTVTSAQKNPTAFYLCASSIDPGKPQHFGDGTRLSIL.